Included here is one T cell receptor beta chain sequence, with context. PCR involved 60 Vbeta and 13 Jbeta primers. Generated by immunoSEQ multiplex PCR, the TCRdb table keeps only in-frame clones and is missing some. Altogether 140,000 or so clones are present, approximately 79% being singletons, with the ten largest covering about 1.7%. This specimen comes from a study of cytomegalovirus exposure and HLA in healthy donors. V shed 2 bases and J shed 0 bases, with 13 bases lying between them. Germline V lookup: CDR1 SQVTM, CDR2 ANQGSEA. The CDR3 covers 15 residues. The rearrangement links TRBV29-1 to TRBJ1-2; the D gene is possibly TRBD1 (6 bases). The receptor was derived from a woman under 40 in good health and CMV-seronegative. Sequenced: PBMCs. The CDR3 sequence: CSVEKGTKPNYGYTF. DNA for the CDR3: TGCAGCGTTGAAAAGGGGACAAAACCTAACTATGGCTACACCTTC.